Below are 14 T cell receptor beta chains sequenced from a single sample in a study of human T cells and chemical hapten exposure. Time point reported: patch test 3, about 24 weeks after DPC sensitization. Documented treatment: therapeutic diphenylcyclopropenone sensitization with weekly scalp DPC. TCRdb processed the RACE reads anew with MiXCR; each CDR3 protein has one entry. Found here are about 190,000 distinct CDR3 sequences, 24% of them singletons; the top ten hold roughly 2.4%. The sequencing used whole blood, collected in connection with sensitization to the hapten diphenylcyclopropenone (DPC). The receptors stem from a woman in her forties with alopecia areata. Some clones in this sample may be carry-over from other donors' samples.

The chain recombines TRBV28 with TRBJ1-1, with D perhaps TRBD1 (5 bases). The V gene lost 7 bases and the J gene lost 4 bases, with 16 bases spanning the gap. The CDR3 runs to 14 residues. Germline assignment: CDR1 MDHEN and CDR2 SYDVKM. The CDR3 DNA sequence: TGTGCCAGCAACCAACTGGTGGGGGGCACTGAAGCTTTCTTT. It codes for CASNQLVGGTEAFF.

CDR3 coding DNA: TGTGCCAGCAGAAGGGGTAATGAAAAACTGTTTTTT. Translating it yields CASRRGNEKLFF. This chain links TRBV25-1 with TRBJ1-4, with D tentatively TRBD1 (5 bases). Deletions cut 6 bases from V and 4 bases from J, with 6 bases between. The CDR3 is made up of 12 amino acids. In germline, CDR1 is MGHDK, CDR2 SYGVNS.

There are a few counts of this clonotype. A read error may explain this, as a much larger clone is one base away. The rearrangement links TRBV29-1 to TRBJ2-6; 11 bases align to TRBD2. Germline loops: CDR1 SQVTM, CDR2 ANQGSEA. The CDR3 has 17 residues. The junction had 7 bases not matched to a gene; V was cut back by 4 bases and J by 2 bases. The CDR3 coding sequence is TGCAGCGTTGCGAAATTAGCGGGAGGGCCTGGGGCCAACGTCCTGACTTTC. It codes for CSVAKLAGGPGANVLTF.

The rearrangement links TRBV13 to TRBJ2-7; D is possibly TRBD2 (5 bases). Germline V gives CDR1 PRHDT, CDR2 FYEKMQ (reference sequence). With 2 bases removed from V and 7 bases from J, the gap between germline ends came to 18 bases. This CDR3 is built from 15 residues. CDR3 in DNA: TGTGCCAGCAGCTTATTGGGTAGTCGACCGGGGGAGCAGTACTTC. Its protein product is CASSLLGSRPGEQYF.

This clonotype was seen a handful of times. The rearrangement links TRBV24-1 to TRBJ2-4; no firm D call. The CDR3 has 13 residues. Germline CDR1 and CDR2: KGHDR and SFDVKD. V was clipped by 5 bases and J by 3 bases, with 7 bases between them. CDR3 sequence (DNA): TGTGCCACCAGTGCCGTAGACAAAAACATTCAGTACTTC. Encoded protein: CATSAVDKNIQYF.

The chain couples TRBV5-1 to TRBJ2-2, with 10 bases identical to TRBD1. Trimming at V came to 6 bases and at J to 6 bases, leaving 2 bases not matched to a gene. CDR3 length equals 13 residues. Germline values: CDR1 SGHRS, CDR2 YFSETQ. This CDR3 is CASNGQGAGELFF. The CDR3, as DNA: TGCGCCAGCAACGGACAGGGGGCCGGGGAGCTGTTTTTT.

This clonotype was detected only once. V and J are TRBV20-1 and TRBJ2-1; 9 positions agree with TRBD2. Trimming removed 6 bases from V and 9 bases from J; junction bases left unmatched: 15. Germline assignment: CDR1 DFQATT and CDR2 SNEGSKA (reference sequence). This CDR3 spans 15 amino acids. CDR3 DNA: TGCAGTGCACTCCAGACTAGCGGCCCTCTTGGTGAGCAGTTCTTC. Translation gives CSALQTSGPLGEQFF.

This clonotype was detected only a few times. The gene calls are TRBV7-6 and TRBJ2-1; 8 positions match TRBD2. The CDR3 is 15 residues long. V shed 5 bases and J 0 bases; nucleotides not matched to a gene: 3. Germline V gene sequence: CDR1 SGHVS, CDR2 FNYEAQ. The chain's CDR3 is CASSRSGTSYNEQFF. The CDR3 DNA follows: TGTGCCAGCAGCCGTAGCGGGACCTCCTACAATGAGCAGTTCTTC.

V gene TRBV6-2 or TRBV6-3 combines with J gene TRBJ2-2; a weak D match, TRBD2 (6 bases). Germline V gene sequence: CDR1 MNHEY, CDR2 SVGEGT. The V gene lost 6 bases and the J gene lost 0 bases, with 14 bases spanning the gap. This CDR3 comprises 16 residues. The CDR3 sequence is CASRSGGSSNTGELFF. CDR3 in DNA: TGTGCCAGCAGGAGTGGAGGGTCTTCGAACACCGGGGAGCTGTTTTTT.

This clonotype was counted a single time. This chain links TRBV5-4 with TRBJ2-7; TRBD2 matches at 10 bases. Germline V gives CDR1 SGHNT, CDR2 YYREEE (reference sequence). V was pared by 4 bases and J by 4 bases, with 11 bases of the junction left unmatched. The CDR3 contains 16 residues. The chain's CDR3 is CASSRKLAGGSYEQYF. DNA of the CDR3: TGTGCCAGCAGCCGCAAATTAGCGGGAGGTTCGTACGAGCAGTACTTC.

Concerning this clonotype: Sequence at one end of the junction differs from germline and may be a read error. The chain links TRBV28 to TRBJ2-7, with TRBD2 identical over 9 bases. CDR1 and CDR2 from the germline V gene are MDHEN and SYDVKM. This CDR3 has 17 residues. The CDR3 bases are TGTGCCAGCAGTTCTTCTAAAGCGGGAGGACGGGTCTTAGAGCAGAACTTC. This gives the protein CASSSSKAGGRVLEQNF.

The chain carries TRBV5-1 and TRBJ2-5, with D tentatively TRBD2 (6 bases). CDR1 and CDR2 (germline): SGHRS, YFSETQ. Trimming stripped 3 bases from V and 5 bases from J, with 11 bases between. The CDR3 loop spans 13 amino acids. CDR3 protein: CASSSLEGETQYF. The CDR3 coding sequence is TGCGCCAGCAGCTCCCTGGAGGGCGAGACCCAGTACTTC.

This clonotype was seen a few times. The rearrangement links TRBV7-6 to TRBJ2-1; D remains unclear. The germline gives CDR1 SGHVS, CDR2 FNYEAQ. This CDR3 has 13 residues. Trimming removed 1 base at V and 10 bases at J, with 11 bases between. The CDR3 DNA reads TGTGCCAGCAGCTTAGGTCGGCCCCAGGAGCAGTTCTTC. Its translation: CASSLGRPQEQFF.

V usage is TRBV20-1 and J usage is TRBJ2-1; 12 bases map to TRBD2. Looked up from germline, CDR1 is DFQATT and CDR2 is SNEGSKA (reference sequence). With 0 bases clipped from V and 10 bases from J, the junction kept 4 bases outside the gene matches. CDR3 size: 14 residues. The CDR3 sequence is CSAREPSGRAEQFF. The CDR3 coding sequence is TGCAGTGCTAGAGAGCCTAGCGGGAGGGCGGAGCAGTTCTTC.